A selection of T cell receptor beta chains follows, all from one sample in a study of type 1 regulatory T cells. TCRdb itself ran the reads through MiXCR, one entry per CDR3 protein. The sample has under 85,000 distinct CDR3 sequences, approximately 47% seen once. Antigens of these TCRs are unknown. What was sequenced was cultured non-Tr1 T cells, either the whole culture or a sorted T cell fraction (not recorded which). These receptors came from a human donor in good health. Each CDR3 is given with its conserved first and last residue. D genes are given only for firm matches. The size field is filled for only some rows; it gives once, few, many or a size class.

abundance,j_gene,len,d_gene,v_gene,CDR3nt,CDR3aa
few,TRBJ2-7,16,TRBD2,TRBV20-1,TGCAGTGCTAGAGACCGACTAGCGGGGGGAGCCTACGAGCAGTACTTC,CSARDRLAGGAYEQYF
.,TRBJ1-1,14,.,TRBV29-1,TGCAGCGTTGAAAACTGGCGACGGGGCACTGAAGCTTTCTTT,CSVENWRRGTEAFF
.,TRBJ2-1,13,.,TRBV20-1,TGCAGTGCCGGGGGGACAGGCAACAATGAGCAGTTCTTC,CSAGGTGNNEQFF
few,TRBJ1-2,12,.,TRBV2,TGTGCCAGCAGTGAACAGAATTATGGCTACACCTTC,CASSEQNYGYTF
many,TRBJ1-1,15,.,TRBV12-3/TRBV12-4,TGTGCCAGCAGTCCTCAGGGGTGGATGAACACTGAAGCTTTCTTT,CASSPQGWMNTEAFF
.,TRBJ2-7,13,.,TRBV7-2,TGTGCCAGCAGCTTAGCGCATTCCTACGAGCAGTACTTC,CASSLAHSYEQYF
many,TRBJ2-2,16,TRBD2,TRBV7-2,TGTGCCAGCAGAGCAACAAGCGGGGTAAACACCGGGGAGCTGTTTTTT,CASRATSGVNTGELFF
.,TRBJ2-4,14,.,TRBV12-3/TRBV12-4,TGTGCCAGCCGCTTTCATTTAGCCAAAAACATTCAGTACTTC,CASRFHLAKNIQYF
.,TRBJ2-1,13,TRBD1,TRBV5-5,TGTGCCAGCAGCTTGTGGGACAGGGACTCCGGGTTCTTC,CASSLWDRDSGFF
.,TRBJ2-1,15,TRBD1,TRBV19,TGTGCCAGTAGTCTGCCGGGACAGAAGTACAATGATCAGTTCTTC,CASSLPGQKYNDQFF
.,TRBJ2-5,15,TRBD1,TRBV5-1,TGCGCCAGCAGCTTGGATGGGAGACAGGGAGAGACCCAGTACTTC,CASSLDGRQGETQYF
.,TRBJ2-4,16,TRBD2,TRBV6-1,TGTGCCAGCAGTGAAGAAGCGGGGGGCGCCCTAAACATTCAGTACTTC,CASSEEAGGALNIQYF
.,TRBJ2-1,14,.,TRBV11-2,TGTGCCAGCAGCTTTCCAAGCTCCTACAATGAGCAGTTCTTC,CASSFPSSYNEQFF
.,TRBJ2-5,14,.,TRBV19,TGTGCCAGTAGTATAAACGGGCGAGGAGAGACCCAGTACTTC,CASSINGRGETQYF
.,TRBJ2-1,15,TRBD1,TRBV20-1,TGCAGTGCTAACCCTAAGGGACAGAAAAACAATGAGCAGTTCTTC,CSANPKGQKNNEQFF
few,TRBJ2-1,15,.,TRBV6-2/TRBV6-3,TGTGCCAGCCGAGACGGGGGGCCGGGCTACAATGAGCAGTTCTTC,CASRDGGPGYNEQFF
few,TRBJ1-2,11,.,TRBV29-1,TGCAGCGTTGAAGTCAGGGGTCGCTACACCTTC,CSVEVRGRYTF
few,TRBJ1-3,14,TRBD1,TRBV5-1,TGCGCCAGCAGCGCCCGGGACAGGGGAAACACCATATATTTT,CASSARDRGNTIYF
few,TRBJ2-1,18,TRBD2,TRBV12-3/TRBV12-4,TGTGCCAGCAGTTTCTCCCTTGGGCTAGCGGGGATATTGAATGAGCAGTTCTTC,CASSFSLGLAGILNEQFF
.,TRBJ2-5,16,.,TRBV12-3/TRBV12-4,TGTGCCAGCAGTTTAGTATGGGGGGCCTCTGGGGAGACCCAGTACTTC,CASSLVWGASGETQYF
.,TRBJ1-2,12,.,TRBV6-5,TGTGCCAGCAGTCCCGGGCCACGGGGCTACACCTTC,CASSPGPRGYTF
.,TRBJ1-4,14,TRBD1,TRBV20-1,TGCAGTGCTAGCTGGGGACAGTATAATGAAAAACTGTTTTTT,CSASWGQYNEKLFF
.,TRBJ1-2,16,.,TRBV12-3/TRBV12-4,TGTGCCAGCAGTTTGATCTACCCCCCAGTGGGTGCTGGCTACACCTTC,CASSLIYPPVGAGYTF
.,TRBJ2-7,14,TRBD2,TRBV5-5,TGTGCCAGCAGCTCCGGGACTAGCTTTTACGAGCAGTACTTC,CASSSGTSFYEQYF
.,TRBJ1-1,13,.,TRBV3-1,TGTGCCAGCAGCCAAGGGGCAACACGAGAAGCTTTCTTT,CASSQGATREAFF
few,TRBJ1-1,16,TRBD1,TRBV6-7,TGTGCCAGCACCTTGTGGGGGACAGGGGTGGACACTGAAGCTTTCTTT,CASTLWGTGVDTEAFF
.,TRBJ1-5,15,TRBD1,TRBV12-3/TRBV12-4,TGTGCCAGCAGTCTAAAGGACAGGGGCGGTCAGCCCCAGCATTTT,CASSLKDRGGQPQHF
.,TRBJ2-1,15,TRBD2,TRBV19,TGTGCCAGTAGTACGCGGGGGGGCTTGGACAATGAGCAGTTCTTC,CASSTRGGLDNEQFF
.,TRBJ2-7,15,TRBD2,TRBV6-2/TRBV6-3,TGTGCCAGCAGTTTATTACTAGCGGGGGGCCTCGAGCAGTACTTC,CASSLLLAGGLEQYF
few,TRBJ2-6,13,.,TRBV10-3,TGTGCCATCAGTGAGTCTGGGGCCAACGTCCTGACTTTC,CAISESGANVLTF
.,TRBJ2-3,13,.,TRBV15,TGTGCCACCAGCAGAGATTGGGCGGATACGCAGTATTTT,CATSRDWADTQYF
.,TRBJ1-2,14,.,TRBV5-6,TGTGCCAGCAGCCCGGGACATCCTGACTTTGGCTACACCTTC,CASSPGHPDFGYTF
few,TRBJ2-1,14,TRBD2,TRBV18,TGTGCCAGCTCCAGAAGCGGGAACTACAATGAGCAGTTCTTC,CASSRSGNYNEQFF
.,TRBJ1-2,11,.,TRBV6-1,TGTGCCAGCCAGGCTAACTATGGCTACACCTTC,CASQANYGYTF
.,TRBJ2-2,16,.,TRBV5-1,TGCGCCAGCCATCCGCTCGGGACGCTGAACACCGGGGAGCTGTTTTTT,CASHPLGTLNTGELFF
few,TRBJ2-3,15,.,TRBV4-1,TGCGCCAGCAGTTTCGGAGCCCTTAGCACAGATACGCAGTATTTT,CASSFGALSTDTQYF
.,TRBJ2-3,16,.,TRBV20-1,TGCAGTGCTAGATCCGTCGCGGGGTTCGGACAAGATACGCAGTATTTT,CSARSVAGFGQDTQYF